Below are 8 T cell receptor beta chains sequenced from a single sample in a study of shared T cell receptors in the human thymus. Assay: immunoSEQ multiplex PCR; the TCRdb copy retains only in-frame clones and omits some. The sample records just under 550,000 clones, around 82% being singletons. This sample also belongs to another study, concerning human thymus T cells.

The sequencing sample was made of thymocytes. Receptors originate from a boy in the first two years of life with a congenital heart defect.

This rearrangement joins TRBV9 to TRBJ2-7, with D maybe TRBD1 (7 bases). CDR3 length equals 16 residues. V was shortened by 1 base and J by 4 bases, with 18 bases between the two germline ends. CDR1 is SGDLS and CDR2 is YYNGEE in the germline V gene. The CDR3 spells CASSVRQGDSGYEQYF. CDR3 sequence (DNA): TGTGCCAGCAGCGTAAGGCAAGGGGACAGCGGGTACGAGCAGTACTTC.

J is TRBJ2-2 and V is TRBV11-2; 14 bases align to TRBD2. CDR1 is SGHAT and CDR2 is FQNNGV in the germline V gene. This CDR3 is built from 20 residues. After removal of 0 bases from V and 0 bases from J, the junction contained 6 bases not matched to a gene. CDR3 residues: CASSLDFVGLAGANTGELFF. As DNA, the CDR3 is TGTGCCAGCAGCTTAGATTTCGTGGGACTAGCGGGAGCGAACACCGGGGAGCTGTTTTTT.

The chain uses TRBV28 and TRBJ1-2, with D perhaps TRBD1 (6 bases). Germline lookup yields CDR1 MDHEN and CDR2 SYDVKM. This CDR3 region has 11 residues. With 9 bases removed from V and 2 bases from J, the gap between germline ends came to 7 bases. The CDR3 reads CASRGNYGYTF. Here the CDR3 DNA reads TGTGCCAGTAGGGGGAACTATGGCTACACCTTC.

V gene TRBV5-4 combines with J gene TRBJ2-3; TRBD2 agrees at 11 bases. Germline assignment: CDR1 SGHNT and CDR2 YYREEE (reference sequence). The CDR3 sequence is 19 residues long. V was pared by 0 bases and J by 0 bases, with 9 bases of the junction left unmatched. The CDR3 DNA reads as TGTGCCAGCAGCTTGGGATCGGGGACTAGCGGCCCTAGCACAGATACGCAGTATTTT. Encoded protein: CASSLGSGTSGPSTDTQYF.

The chain combines TRBV4-3 with TRBJ2-1; D may be TRBD2 (6 bases). The CDR3 is made up of 16 amino acids. The germline V gene has CDR1 LGHNA and CDR2 YSLEER. The ends were cut back, 0 bases at V and 1 base at J, with 10 bases in the middle. CDR3 sequence (DNA): TGCGCCAGCAGCCAAGATGAACGGGAGTCCTACAATGAGCAGTTCTTC. It is translated as CASSQDERESYNEQFF.

The chain has TRBV28 and TRBJ2-7; 9 nucleotides match TRBD1. The V gene end was trimmed by 5 bases and the J gene end by 2 bases; junction bases not matched to a gene: 7. CDR1 MDHEN and CDR2 SYDVKM come from the germline V gene. The CDR3 extends over 15 amino acids. The CDR3 here is CASSTRTGETYEQYF. CDR3 sequence (DNA): TGTGCCAGCAGTACGCGGACAGGGGAAACCTACGAGCAGTACTTC.

Here the CDR3 reads CASGVQGFGYTF. Written as DNA, the CDR3 is TGTGCCAGCGGGGTACAGGGGTTTGGCTACACCTTC. This chain connects TRBV27 to TRBJ1-2; 7 nucleotides line up with TRBD1. The ends lost 8 bases at V and 7 bases at J; junction bases unmatched: 7. The length of the CDR3 is 12 residues. Germline-derived CDR1 and CDR2 are MNHEY and SMNVEV (reference sequence).

The chain is built from TRBV29-1 and TRBJ2-7; the D is unclear. V gave up 5 bases and J gave up 5 bases, with 19 bases separating them. CDR3 size: 14 residues. Looked up from germline, CDR1 is SQVTM and CDR2 is ANQGSEA. The CDR3 nucleotides are TGCAGCGTTACCACCGGAGTCTGGTCCAACGAGCAGTACTTC. Protein sequence: CSVTTGVWSNEQYF.